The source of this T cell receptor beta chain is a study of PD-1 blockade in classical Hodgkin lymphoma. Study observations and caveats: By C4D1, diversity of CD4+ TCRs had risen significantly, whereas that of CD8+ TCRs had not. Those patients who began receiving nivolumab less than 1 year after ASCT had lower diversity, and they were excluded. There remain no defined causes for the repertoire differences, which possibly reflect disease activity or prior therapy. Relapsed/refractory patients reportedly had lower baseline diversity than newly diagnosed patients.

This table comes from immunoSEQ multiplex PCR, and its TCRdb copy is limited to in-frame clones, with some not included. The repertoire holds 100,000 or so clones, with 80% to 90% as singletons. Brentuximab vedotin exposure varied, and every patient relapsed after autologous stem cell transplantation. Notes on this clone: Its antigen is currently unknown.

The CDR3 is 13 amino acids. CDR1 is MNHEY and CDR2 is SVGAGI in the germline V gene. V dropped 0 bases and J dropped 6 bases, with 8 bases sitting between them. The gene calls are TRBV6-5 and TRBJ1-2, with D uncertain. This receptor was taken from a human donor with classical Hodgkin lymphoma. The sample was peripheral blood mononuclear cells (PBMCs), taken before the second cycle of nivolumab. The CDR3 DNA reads TGTGCCAGCAGTTACTCGAACGGGAATGGCTACACCTTC. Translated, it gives CASSYSNGNGYTF.